This TCR beta chain comes out of a study of CD8 T cells in Susac syndrome. With random hexamers, roughly 0.45 to 1 ug RNA was reverse transcribed. A single record per CDR3 protein comes from TCRdb applying MiXCR to the immunoSEQ multiplex PCR reads. Of 210,000 or so distinct CDR3 sequences in the sample, roughly nine tenths were seen once. The germline gives CDR1 MNHNY, CDR2 SVGAGI (reference sequence). This CDR3 is built from 14 residues. Trimming stripped 4 bases from V and 2 bases from J, with 11 bases between. CD8+ and CD4+ blood T cells underwent TCR beta sequencing. The rearrangement joins TRBV6-6 to TRBJ2-5; D is unclear. The receptor was isolated from a human donor with multiple sclerosis. The sequenced sample was CD8+ T cells from PBMCs. The CDR3 DNA sequence: TGTGCCAGCAGTTCGGGCCCGTTTCAAGAGACCCAGTACTTC. The encoded protein is CASSSGPFQETQYF.